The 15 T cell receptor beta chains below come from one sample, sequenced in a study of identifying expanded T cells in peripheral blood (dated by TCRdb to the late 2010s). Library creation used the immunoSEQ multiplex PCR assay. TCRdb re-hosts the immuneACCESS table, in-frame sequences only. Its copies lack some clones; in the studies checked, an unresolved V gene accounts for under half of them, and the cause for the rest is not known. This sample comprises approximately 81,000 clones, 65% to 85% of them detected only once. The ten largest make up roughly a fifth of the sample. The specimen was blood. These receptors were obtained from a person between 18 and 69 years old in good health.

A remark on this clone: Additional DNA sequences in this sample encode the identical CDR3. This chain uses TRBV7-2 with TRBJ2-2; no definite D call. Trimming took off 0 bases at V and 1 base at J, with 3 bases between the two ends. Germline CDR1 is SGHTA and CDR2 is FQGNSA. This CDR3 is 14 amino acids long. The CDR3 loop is CASSLAGNTGELFF. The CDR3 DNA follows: TGTGCCAGCAGCTTAGCAGGGAACACCGGGGAGCTGTTTTTT. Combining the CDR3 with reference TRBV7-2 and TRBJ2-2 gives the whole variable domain GAGVSQSPSNKVTEKGKDVELRCDPISGHTALYWYRQSLGQGLEFLIYFQGNSAPDKSGLPSDRFSAERTGGSVSTLTIQRTQQEDSAVYLCASSLAGNTGELFFGEGSRLTVL.

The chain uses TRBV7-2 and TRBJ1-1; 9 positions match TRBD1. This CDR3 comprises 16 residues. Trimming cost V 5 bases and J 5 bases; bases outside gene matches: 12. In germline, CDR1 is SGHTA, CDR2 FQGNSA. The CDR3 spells CASSHRGRKVWTEAFF. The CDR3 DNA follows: TGTGCCAGCAGCCACAGGGGGCGCAAGGTTTGGACTGAAGCTTTCTTT.

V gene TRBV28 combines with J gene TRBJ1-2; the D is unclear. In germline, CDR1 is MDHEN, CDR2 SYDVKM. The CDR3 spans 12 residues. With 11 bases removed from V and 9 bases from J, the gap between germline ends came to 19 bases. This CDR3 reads CASKTGSGRYTF. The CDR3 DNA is TGTGCCTCCAAAACGGGTTCAGGACGCTACACCTTC.

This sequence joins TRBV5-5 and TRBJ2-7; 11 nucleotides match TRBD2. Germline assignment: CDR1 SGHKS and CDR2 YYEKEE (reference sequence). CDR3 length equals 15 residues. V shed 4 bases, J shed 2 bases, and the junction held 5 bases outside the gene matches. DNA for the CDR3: TGTGCCAGCAGCGGGAATAGCGGGAGGGCCTACGAGCAGTACTTC. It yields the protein CASSGNSGRAYEQYF. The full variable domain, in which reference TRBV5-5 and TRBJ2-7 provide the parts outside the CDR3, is DAGVTQSPTHLIKTRGQQVTLRCSPISGHKSVSWYQQVLGQGPQFIFQYYEKEERGRGNFPDRFSARQFPNYSSELNVNALLLGDSALYLCASSGNSGRAYEQYFGPGTRLTVT.

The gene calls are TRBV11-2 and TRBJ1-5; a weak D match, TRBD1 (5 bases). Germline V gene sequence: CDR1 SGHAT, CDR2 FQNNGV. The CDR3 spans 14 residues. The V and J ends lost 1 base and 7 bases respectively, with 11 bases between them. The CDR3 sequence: CASSLGVGAQPQHF. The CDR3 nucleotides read TGTGCCAGCAGCTTAGGGGTAGGGGCCCAGCCCCAGCATTTT.

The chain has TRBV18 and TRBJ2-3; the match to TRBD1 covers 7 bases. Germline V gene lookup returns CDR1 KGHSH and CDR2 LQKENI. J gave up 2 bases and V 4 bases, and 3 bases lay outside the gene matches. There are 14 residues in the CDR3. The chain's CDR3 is CASSQDRATDTQYF. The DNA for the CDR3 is TGTGCCAGCTCACAAGACAGGGCCACAGATACGCAGTATTTT.

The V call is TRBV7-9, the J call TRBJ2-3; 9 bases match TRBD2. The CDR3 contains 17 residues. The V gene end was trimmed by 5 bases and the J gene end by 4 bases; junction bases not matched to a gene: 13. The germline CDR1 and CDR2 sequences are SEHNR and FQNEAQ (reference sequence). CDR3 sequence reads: CASSLGGGRAPPDTQYF. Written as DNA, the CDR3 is TGTGCCAGCAGCCTAGGGGGCGGGAGGGCCCCCCCAGATACGCAGTATTTT. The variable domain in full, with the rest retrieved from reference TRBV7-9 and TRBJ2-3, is DTGVSQNPRHKITKRGQNVTFRCDPISEHNRLYWYRQTLGQGPEFLTYFQNEAQLEKSRLLSDRFSAERPKGSFSTLEIQRTEQGDSAMYLCASSLGGGRAPPDTQYFGPGTRLTVL.

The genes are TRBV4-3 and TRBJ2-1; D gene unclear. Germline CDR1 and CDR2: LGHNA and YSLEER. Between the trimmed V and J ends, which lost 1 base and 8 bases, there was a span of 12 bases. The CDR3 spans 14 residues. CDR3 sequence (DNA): TGCGCCAGCAGCCAAGGGTCCCCTAGGGATGAGCAGTTCTTC. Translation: CASSQGSPRDEQFF.

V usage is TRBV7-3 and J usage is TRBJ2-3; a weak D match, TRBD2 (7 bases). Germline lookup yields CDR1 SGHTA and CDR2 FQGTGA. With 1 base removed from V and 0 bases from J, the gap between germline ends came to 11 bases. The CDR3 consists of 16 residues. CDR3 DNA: TGTGCCAGCAGCTTAAAGGGGGGGATGAGCACAGATACGCAGTATTTT. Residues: CASSLKGGMSTDTQYF.

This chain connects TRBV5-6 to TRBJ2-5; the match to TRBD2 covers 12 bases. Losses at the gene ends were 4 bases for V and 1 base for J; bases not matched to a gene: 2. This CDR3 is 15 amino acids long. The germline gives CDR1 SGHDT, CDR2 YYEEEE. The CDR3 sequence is CASSLGLAGQETQYF. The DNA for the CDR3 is TGTGCCAGCAGCCTGGGACTAGCGGGCCAAGAGACCCAGTACTTC.

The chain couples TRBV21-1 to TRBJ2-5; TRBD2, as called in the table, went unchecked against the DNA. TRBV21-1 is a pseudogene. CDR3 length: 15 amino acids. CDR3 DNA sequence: TGTGCCAGCAGCAAAGGGTCGAAGAGTAAGGAGACCCAGTACTTC. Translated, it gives CASSKGSKSKETQYF.

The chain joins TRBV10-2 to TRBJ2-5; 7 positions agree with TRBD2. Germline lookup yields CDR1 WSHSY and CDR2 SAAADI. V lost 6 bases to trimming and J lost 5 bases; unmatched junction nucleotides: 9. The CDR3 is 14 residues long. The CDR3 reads CASRGGEGIETQYF. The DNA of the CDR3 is TGCGCCAGCAGAGGCGGGGAGGGGATTGAGACCCAGTACTTC.

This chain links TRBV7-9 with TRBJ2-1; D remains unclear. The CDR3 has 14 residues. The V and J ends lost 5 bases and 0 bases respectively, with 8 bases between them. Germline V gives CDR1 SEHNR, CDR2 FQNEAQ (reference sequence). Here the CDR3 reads CASSVSVSYNEQFF. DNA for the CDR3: TGTGCCAGCAGCGTGTCCGTCTCCTACAATGAGCAGTTCTTC.

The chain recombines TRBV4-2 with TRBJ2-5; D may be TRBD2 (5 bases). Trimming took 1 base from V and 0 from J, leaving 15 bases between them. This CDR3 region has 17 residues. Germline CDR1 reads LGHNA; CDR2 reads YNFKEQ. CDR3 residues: CASSQGDGKTHQETQYF. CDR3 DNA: TGTGCCAGCAGCCAAGGTGACGGGAAGACGCACCAAGAGACCCAGTACTTC.

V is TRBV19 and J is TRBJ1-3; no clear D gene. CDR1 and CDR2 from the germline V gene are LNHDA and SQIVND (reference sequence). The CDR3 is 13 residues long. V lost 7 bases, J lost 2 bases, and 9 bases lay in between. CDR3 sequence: CASKTYAGNTIYF. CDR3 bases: TGTGCCAGTAAGACATACGCTGGAAACACCATATATTTT.